The 4 T cell receptor beta chains below all came from one sample that was sequenced in a study of shared clonotypes between healthy human individuals. Sequencing used immunoSEQ multiplex PCR; TCRdb keeps in-frame clones, though not all of them. The table lists 1,400,000 or so clones, roughly 98.5% of them singletons, with about 0.4% in the top ten. Sequencing was carried out using naive CD4+ T cells sorted from blood. The subset: CD45RA+ positively selected. The source is a man in his thirties or forties in good health.

The rearrangement links TRBV5-1 to TRBJ2-7; 7 positions agree with TRBD2. The CDR3 length is 14 residues. Trimming cost V 0 bases and J 5 bases; bases outside gene matches: 5. Germline CDR1 and CDR2: SGHRS and YFSETQ. DNA for the CDR3: TGCGCCAGCAGCTTGGCTCGGGGAGGGAACGAGCAGTACTTC. It encodes CASSLARGGNEQYF.

This chain uses TRBV5-1 with TRBJ1-1, with D tentatively TRBD1 (6 bases). The length of the CDR3 is 15 residues. V gave up 4 bases and J gave up 2 bases, with 15 bases separating them. Germline V gene lookup returns CDR1 SGHRS and CDR2 YFSETQ. The chain's CDR3 is CASSPTQGSNTEAFF. The CDR3 DNA sequence: TGCGCCAGCAGCCCAACTCAGGGGAGTAACACTGAAGCTTTCTTT.

J is TRBJ2-3 and V is TRBV10-1; 8 bases line up with TRBD2. The J segment lost 0 bases and the V segment lost 4 bases, leaving 6 bases of the junction unmatched. The CDR3 runs 16 residues. Per germline, CDR1 WNHNN and CDR2 SYGVQD (reference sequence). The CDR3 nucleotides read TGCGCCAGCAGTGTCTTGGCTAGCGGGAGCACAGATACGCAGTATTTT. Encoded protein: CASSVLASGSTDTQYF.

The chain recombines TRBV18 with TRBJ1-4; D gene uncertain. This CDR3 spans 14 amino acids. V lost 6 bases, J lost 6 bases, and 14 bases lay in between. Germline V lookup: CDR1 KGHSH, CDR2 LQKENI. The CDR3 coding sequence is TGTGCCAGCTCGCGACATACGATGGATGAAAAACTGTTTTTT. Protein sequence: CASSRHTMDEKLFF.